The 18 T cell receptor beta chains listed next were all sequenced from one sample in a study of T cell changes during pregnancy in multiple sclerosis. Libraries were prepared by immunoSEQ multiplex PCR; TCRdb keeps only in-frame clonotypes and omits some of them. The sample has under 130,000 clones, around 94% seen once. The specimen comprised peripheral blood, sampled after pregnancy. Receptors originate from a female donor with multiple sclerosis, enrolled in a pregnancy study.

The rearrangement uses TRBV11-2 and TRBJ2-3, with a possible D match to TRBD1 (6 bases). The CDR3 runs to 14 residues. The germline V gene has CDR1 SGHAT and CDR2 FQNNGV. V was clipped by 5 bases and J by 0 bases, with 9 bases between them. As DNA, the CDR3 is TGTGCCAGCAGCGTCCAGGGGAGCACAGATACGCAGTATTTT. Translation gives CASSVQGSTDTQYF.

The chain recombines TRBV6-5 with TRBJ1-2; D remains unclear. Looked up from germline, CDR1 is MNHEY and CDR2 is SVGAGI. The CDR3 has 12 amino acids. The V gene lost 6 bases and the J gene lost 3 bases, with 8 bases spanning the gap. The CDR3 spells CASRAGDYGYTF. Here the CDR3 DNA reads TGTGCCAGCAGGGCCGGAGACTATGGCTACACCTTC.

This clone was seen a few times. This chain links TRBV5-1 with TRBJ1-3, with D perhaps matching TRBD1 (6 bases). The CDR3 contains 14 residues. V shed 4 bases and J shed 1 base, with 9 bases lying between them. CDR1 is SGHRS and CDR2 is YFSETQ in the germline V gene. The CDR3 bases are TGCGCCAGCAGCACGGACAGTTCTGGAAACACCATATATTTT. Its protein is CASSTDSSGNTIYF.

This clone appeared once. This rearrangement joins TRBV7-2 to TRBJ1-1, with D tentatively TRBD1 (5 bases). This CDR3 has 15 residues. Germline V gene lookup returns CDR1 SGHTA and CDR2 FQGNSA. The germline V and J ends were trimmed by 1 base and 3 bases, with 12 bases remaining between them. CDR3 region: CASSLVWWGDTEAFF. CDR3 coding DNA: TGTGCCAGCAGCTTAGTGTGGTGGGGGGACACTGAAGCTTTCTTT.

V usage is TRBV4-3 and J usage is TRBJ1-4, with 8 bases that match TRBD1. CDR1 and CDR2 from the germline V gene are LGHNA and YSLEER. This CDR3 has 16 residues. The V and J ends lost 1 base and 6 bases, in that order; junction bases with no gene match: 7. CDR3 DNA sequence: TGCGCCAGCAGCCAAGGACAGGGGCATATAGATGAAAAACTGTTTTTT. This sequence encodes CASSQGQGHIDEKLFF.

This clone occurred once. The V and J genes are TRBV28 and TRBJ1-2; 7 bases match TRBD1. The CDR3 sequence is 15 residues long. With 8 bases clipped from V and 6 bases from J, the junction kept 15 bases outside the gene matches. CDR1 is MDHEN, CDR2 SYDVKM, per germline. Here the CDR3 DNA reads TGTGCCAGCGGCGGACAGGCCTTGGGATCTAATGGCTACACCTTC. It translates to CASGGQALGSNGYTF.

The V call is TRBV23-1, the J call TRBJ2-1, with D perhaps TRBD1 (6 bases). TRBV23-1 falls under the ORF class, with uncertain function. This CDR3 region has 24 residues. Trimming pared 0 bases from V and 5 bases from J, leaving 38 bases between. CDR3: CASSQSNPPPSTQGILTWDNEQFF. CDR3 coding DNA: TGCGCCAGCAGTCAATCGAATCCCCCACCTTCCACACAGGGAATTCTAACGTGGGACAATGAGCAGTTCTTC.

The chain is built from TRBV6-6 and TRBJ1-1; D perhaps matches TRBD1 (5 bases). V was pared by 4 bases and J by 1 base, with 10 bases between. The V gene's germline CDR1 is MNHNY and CDR2 SVGAGI (reference sequence). This CDR3 contains 14 residues. The CDR3 here is CASSSGGRNTEAFF. The CDR3 DNA is TGTGCCAGCAGTTCCGGGGGGAGGAACACTGAAGCTTTCTTT.

This clone was observed a single time. The chain recombines TRBV5-4 with TRBJ2-3; 9 bases are shared with TRBD2. The CDR3 spans 15 residues. The germline V gene encodes CDR1 SGHNT and CDR2 YYREEE (reference sequence). Trimming at V came to 3 bases and at J to 2 bases, leaving 4 bases not matched to a gene. This CDR3 is CASSSPSGDTDTQYF. CDR3 in DNA: TGTGCCAGCAGCTCTCCTAGCGGGGACACAGATACGCAGTATTTT.

The chain is built from TRBV29-1 and TRBJ2-1, with 9 bases identical to TRBD1. Germline trimming cut 5 bases from V and 1 base from J; bases unmatched to any gene: 12. The germline gives CDR1 SQVTM, CDR2 ANQGSEA. This CDR3 has 17 residues. The chain's CDR3 is CSVLGTGPEESYNEQFF. CDR3 sequence (DNA): TGCAGCGTTCTGGGGACAGGGCCGGAGGAATCCTACAATGAGCAGTTCTTC.

Only one count was recorded for this clone. V is TRBV18 and J is TRBJ2-3; a weak D match, TRBD1 (6 bases). Trimming pared 1 base from V and 1 base from J, leaving 9 bases between. The CDR3 loop spans 15 amino acids. Germline V CDR1 and CDR2: KGHSH, LQKENI. For the CDR3, the DNA is TGTGCCAGCTCACCACTAGGGGGAGGCACAGATACGCAGTATTTT. Encoded protein: CASSPLGGGTDTQYF. Combining the CDR3 with reference TRBV18 and TRBJ2-3 gives the whole variable domain NAGVMQNPRHLVRRRGQEARLRCSPMKGHSHVYWYRQLPEEGLKFMVYLQKENIIDESGMPKERFSAEFPKEGPSILRIQQVVRGDSAAYFCASSPLGGGTDTQYFGPGTRLTVL.

The chain is built from TRBV2 and TRBJ2-3; 8 nucleotides agree with TRBD2. The CDR3 length is 12 residues. The junction had 4 bases not matched to a gene; V was cut back by 8 bases and J by 6 bases. The germline CDR1 and CDR2 sequences are SNHLY and FYNNEI. The CDR3 coding sequence is TGTGCCAGCCCGGGGGGGGTTGATACGCAGTATTTT. It is translated as CASPGGVDTQYF.

The gene calls are TRBV6-5 and TRBJ2-1, with D maybe TRBD2 (5 bases). This CDR3 has 13 residues. With 7 bases removed from V and 7 bases from J, the gap between germline ends came to 14 bases. Germline V lookup: CDR1 MNHEY, CDR2 SVGAGI. CDR3 in DNA: TGTGCCAGCATAAGGGCGGGTAATAATGAGCAGTTCTTC. It is translated as CASIRAGNNEQFF.

This sequence joins TRBV18 and TRBJ1-3; 10 bases align to TRBD1. The CDR3 has 17 residues. The V gene's germline CDR1 is KGHSH and CDR2 LQKENI. The trim removed 3 bases at V and 3 bases at J, leaving 8 bases unmatched. CDR3 nucleotide sequence: TGTGCCAGCTCACCGGGACAGGGGCTCCTCGGTGGAAACACCATATATTTT. Its translation is CASSPGQGLLGGNTIYF.

The chain is built from TRBV10-3 and TRBJ1-1; 9 bases fit TRBD1. Germline V gene sequence: CDR1 ENHRY, CDR2 SYGVKD. This CDR3 is built from 17 residues. Losses at the gene ends were 4 bases for V and 1 base for J; bases not matched to a gene: 10. For the CDR3, the DNA is TGTGCCATCAGTGCGATGACAGGGGGAGGTAGGAACACTGAAGCTTTCTTT. This codes for CAISAMTGGGRNTEAFF.

The chain joins TRBV9 to TRBJ1-6; D remains unclear. This CDR3 is 15 amino acids long. From germline, CDR1 is SGDLS and CDR2 YYNGEE. Trimming removed 4 bases at V and 6 bases at J, with 14 bases between. The CDR3 region is CASSSSESPNSPLHF. The CDR3 DNA reads TGTGCCAGCAGCTCATCCGAGAGCCCTAATTCACCCCTCCACTTT.

The V and J genes are TRBV19 and TRBJ2-3; D unclear. The CDR3 runs 14 residues. The germline V gene has CDR1 LNHDA and CDR2 SQIVND (reference sequence). V was trimmed by 4 bases and J by 2 bases, leaving 10 bases between them. DNA for the CDR3: TGTGCCAGTAGTAGACTGGATTCCACAGATACGCAGTATTTT. Translated: CASSRLDSTDTQYF.

The chain combines TRBV28 with TRBJ2-7; tentatively, D is TRBD1 (6 bases). Trimming took 3 bases from V and 2 from J, leaving 17 bases between them. CDR1 is MDHEN, CDR2 SYDVKM, per germline. The CDR3 totals 16 residues. The CDR3 bases are TGTGCCAGCAGTTTGAAGGACAGCCTGGGAACCTACGAGCAGTACTTC. Its protein product is CASSLKDSLGTYEQYF.